Ten or more counts support the clone carrying this T cell receptor beta chain. Amplification of TCR beta CDR3 regions was performed using RNA transcripts as template. Primed by the HTBI set, a first-round RT-PCR was run on the TCR CDR3. TCRdb reprocessed the multiplex PCR reads with MiXCR, giving one entry per CDR3 protein. The data show approximately 610,000 distinct CDR3 sequences, with around 15% seen just once and around 4.5% held by the top ten. The data were obtained in a study of T cells in Graves' hyperthyroidism and ophthalmopathy. Looked up from germline, CDR1 is MNHNS and CDR2 is SASEGT. The CDR3 runs 15 residues. Trimming cost V 4 bases and J 1 base, with 13 bases left between them.

The chain combines TRBV6-1 with TRBJ1-1, with a tentative D call TRBD1 (6 bases). The sequenced sample consisted of blood. This TCR came from a woman aged 35 to 49 with Graves' ophthalmopathy. The CDR3 region has the DNA TGTGCCAGCAGTGGACGACAGGACCCGAACACTGAAGCTTTCTTT. It specifies CASSGRQDPNTEAFF.